This T cell receptor (beta chain) was identified during a study of cytomegalovirus exposure and HLA in healthy donors. The germline V gene encodes CDR1 SQVTM and CDR2 ANQGSEA. This CDR3 has 16 residues. J gave up 0 bases and V 1 base, and 7 bases lay outside the gene matches. The PCR was carried out with 60 Vbeta primers and 13 Jbeta primers. Clones were sequenced by immunoSEQ multiplex PCR, and TCRdb holds only the in-frame ones, with some missing. Of over 85,000 clones listed, roughly three quarters are singletons. The chain links TRBV29-1 to TRBJ1-2; 8 bases map to TRBD1. Input material: PBMCs. This clonotype was sampled from a young man in good health and CMV-seropositive. CDR3 protein: CSVEVGTGVANYGYTF. DNA of the CDR3: TGCAGCGTTGAAGTCGGGACAGGTGTAGCTAACTATGGCTACACCTTC.